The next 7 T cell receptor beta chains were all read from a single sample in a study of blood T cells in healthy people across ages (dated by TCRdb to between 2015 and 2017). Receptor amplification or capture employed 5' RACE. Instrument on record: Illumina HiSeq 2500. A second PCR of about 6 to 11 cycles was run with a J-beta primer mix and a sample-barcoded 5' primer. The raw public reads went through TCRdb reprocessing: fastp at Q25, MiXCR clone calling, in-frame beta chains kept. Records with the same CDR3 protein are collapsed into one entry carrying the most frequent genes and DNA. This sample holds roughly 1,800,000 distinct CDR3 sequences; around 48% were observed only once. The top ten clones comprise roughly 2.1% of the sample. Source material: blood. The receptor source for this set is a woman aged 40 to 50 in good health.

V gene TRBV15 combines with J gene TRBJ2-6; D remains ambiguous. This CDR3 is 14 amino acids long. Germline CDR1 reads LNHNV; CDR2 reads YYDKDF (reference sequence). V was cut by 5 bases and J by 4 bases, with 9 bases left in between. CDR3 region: CATSGYEGANVLTF. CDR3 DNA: TGTGCCACCAGCGGATATGAGGGGGCCAACGTCCTGACTTTC.

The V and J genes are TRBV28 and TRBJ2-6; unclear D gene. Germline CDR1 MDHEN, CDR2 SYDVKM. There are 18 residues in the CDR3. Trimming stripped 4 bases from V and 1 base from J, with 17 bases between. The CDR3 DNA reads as TGTGCCAGCAGTTCCCCCAAAGGTCATAGGTCTGGGGCCAACGTCCTGACTTTC. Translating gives CASSSPKGHRSGANVLTF. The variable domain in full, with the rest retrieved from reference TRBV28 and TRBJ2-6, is DVKVTQSSRYLVKRTGEKVFLECVQDMDHENMFWYRQDPGLGLRLIYFSYDVKMKEKGDIPEGYSVSREKKERFSLILESASTNQTSMYLCASSSPKGHRSGANVLTFGAGSRLTVL.

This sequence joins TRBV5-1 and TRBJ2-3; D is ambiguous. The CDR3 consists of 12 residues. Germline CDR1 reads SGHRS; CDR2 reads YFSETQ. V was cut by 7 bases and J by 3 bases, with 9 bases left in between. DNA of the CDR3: TGCGCCAGCGGGCTATGTACAGATACGCAGTATTTT. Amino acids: CASGLCTDTQYF.

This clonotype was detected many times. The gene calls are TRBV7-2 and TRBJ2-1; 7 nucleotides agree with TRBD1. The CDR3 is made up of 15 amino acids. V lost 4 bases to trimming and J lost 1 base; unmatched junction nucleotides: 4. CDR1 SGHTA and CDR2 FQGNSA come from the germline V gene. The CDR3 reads CASSSRDRSYNEQFF. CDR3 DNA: TGTGCCAGCAGCTCCCGGGACAGATCCTACAATGAGCAGTTCTTC.

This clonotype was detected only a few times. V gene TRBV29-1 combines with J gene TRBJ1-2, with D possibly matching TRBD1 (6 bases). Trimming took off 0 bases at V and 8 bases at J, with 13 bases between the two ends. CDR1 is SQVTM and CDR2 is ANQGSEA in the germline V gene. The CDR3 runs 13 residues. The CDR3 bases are TGCAGCGTTGAAGAAAGGGGGTGGGACGGCTACACCTTC. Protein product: CSVEERGWDGYTF.

The CDR3 here is CASRWTGGGDQYF. The CDR3 nucleotides read TGTGCCAGCAGATGGACAGGAGGGGGTGACCAGTACTTC. The chain employs TRBV6-2 or TRBV6-3 and TRBJ2-5; D might be TRBD1 (7 bases). The V end lost 6 bases, the J end lost 10 bases, and 18 bases lay between the germline ends. CDR3 length: 13 amino acids. The germline V gene has CDR1 MNHEY and CDR2 SVGEGT.

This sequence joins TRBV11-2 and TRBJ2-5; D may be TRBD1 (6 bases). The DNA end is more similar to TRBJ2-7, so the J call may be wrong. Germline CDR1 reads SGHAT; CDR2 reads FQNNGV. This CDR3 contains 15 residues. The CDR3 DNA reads TGTGCCAGCAGCCCCAGCCTACAGGGTTGGAGCGAGCAGTACTTC. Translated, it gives CASSPSLQGWSEQYF.